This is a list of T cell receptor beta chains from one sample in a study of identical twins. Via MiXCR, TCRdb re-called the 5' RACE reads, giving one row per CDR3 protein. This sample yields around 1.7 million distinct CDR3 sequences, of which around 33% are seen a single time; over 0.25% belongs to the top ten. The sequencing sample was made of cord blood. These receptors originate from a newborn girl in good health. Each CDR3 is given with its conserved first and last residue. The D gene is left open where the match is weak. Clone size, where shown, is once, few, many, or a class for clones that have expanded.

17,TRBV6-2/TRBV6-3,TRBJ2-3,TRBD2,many,CASSSGTSGLGVLTQYF,TGTGCCAGCAGTTCCGGGACTAGCGGACTGGGAGTTCTTACGCAGTATTTT
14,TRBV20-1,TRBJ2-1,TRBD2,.,CSAPGLARLNEQFF,TGCAGTGCGCCGGGACTAGCGCGTCTCAATGAGCAGTTCTTC
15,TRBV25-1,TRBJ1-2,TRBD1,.,CASSDLRDRGYGYTF,TGTGCCAGCAGTGATCTACGGGACAGAGGCTATGGCTACACCTTC
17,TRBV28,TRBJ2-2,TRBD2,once,CASSRSNPSGKAGELFF,TGTGCCAGCAGCCGCAGCAACCCTAGCGGGAAGGCCGGGGAGCTGTTTTTT
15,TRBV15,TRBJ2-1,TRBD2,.,CATSGPSGGNNEQFF,TGTGCCACCAGCGGCCCTAGCGGGGGTAACAATGAGCAGTTCTTC
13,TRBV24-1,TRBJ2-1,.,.,CATSDFQGRGQFF,TGTGCCACCAGTGATTTTCAGGGGAGAGGGCAGTTCTTC
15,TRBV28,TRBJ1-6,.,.,CASTRGNSYNSPLHF,TGTGCCAGCACACGGGGAAACTCCTATAATTCACCCCTCCACTTT
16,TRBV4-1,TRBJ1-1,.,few,CASSQIPGGFGTEAFF,TGCGCCAGCAGCCAGATCCCGGGGGGGTTCGGAACTGAAGCTTTCTTT
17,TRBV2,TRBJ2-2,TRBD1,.,CASRAYDRGRNTGELFF,TGTGCCAGCAGGGCTTATGACAGGGGGAGGAACACCGGGGAGCTGTTTTTT
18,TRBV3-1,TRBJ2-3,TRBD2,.,CASSQDPSRGGRTDTQYF,TGTGCCAGCAGCCAAGATCCCTCGCGGGGGGGCCGCACAGATACGCAGTATTTT
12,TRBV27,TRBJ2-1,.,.,CASTTISNEQFF,TGTGCCAGCACCACCATTAGTAATGAGCAGTTCTTC